Each of the 32 T cell receptor beta chains below was sequenced from the same sample in a study of cytomegalovirus exposure and HLA in healthy donors. Sequencing was performed with immunoSEQ multiplex PCR; in TCRdb, only in-frame clones are kept and a portion is missing. The sample records some 170,000 clones, roughly 86% being singletons. Sequencing was carried out using PBMCs. The receptors shown here come from a man aged 18 to 35 in good health and CMV-seropositive.

This chain joins TRBV5-6 and TRBJ2-2, with TRBD2 identical over 13 bases. CDR1 and CDR2 (germline): SGHDT, YYEEEE. Trimming took 4 bases from V and 7 from J; bases not matched to a gene: 13. This CDR3 region has 18 residues. CDR3 protein: CASSVAFTSGRADGELFF. The CDR3 nucleotides read TGTGCCAGCAGCGTAGCCTTCACTAGCGGGAGGGCAGACGGGGAGCTGTTTTTT.

The CDR3 DNA is TGTGCCATCAGTGGGACAGGGGCCAACGAGCAGTTCTTC. The encoded protein is CAISGTGANEQFF. V is TRBV10-3 and J is TRBJ2-1, with TRBD1 identical over 9 bases. Per germline, CDR1 ENHRY and CDR2 SYGVKD. After removal of 4 bases from V and 10 bases from J, the junction contained 5 bases not matched to a gene. The CDR3 runs 13 residues.

This chain connects TRBV19 to TRBJ1-1; 9 nucleotides align to TRBD1. CDR1 LNHDA and CDR2 SQIVND come from the germline V gene (reference sequence). J was trimmed by 10 bases and V by 10 bases; bases with no gene match: 13. The CDR3 totals 13 residues. CDR3 sequence (DNA): TGTGCCACCTTTAATTTACAGGGGGCGAGAGCTTTCTTT. Translation gives CATFNLQGARAFF. The full variable domain, rest sourced from reference TRBV19 and TRBJ1-1, is DGGITQSPKYLFRKEGQNVTLSCEQNLNHDAMYWYRQDPGQGLRLIYYSQIVNDFQKGDIAEGYSVSREKKESFPLTVTSAQKNPTAFYLCATFNLQGARAFFGQGTRLTVV.

The chain links TRBV7-9 to TRBJ1-1; 9 bases agree with TRBD1. In germline, CDR1 is SEHNR, CDR2 FQNEAQ (reference sequence). Trimming took 5 bases from V and 3 from J; bases not matched to a gene: 7. The CDR3 sequence is 15 residues long. The CDR3 here is CASSKKDRGDTEAFF. CDR3 in DNA: TGTGCCAGCAGCAAAAAGGACAGGGGAGACACTGAAGCTTTCTTT.

The chain couples TRBV18 to TRBJ2-1; 10 bases are a match to TRBD2. The CDR3 contains 19 residues. The germline gives CDR1 KGHSH, CDR2 LQKENI. V shed 2 bases and J 1 base; nucleotides not matched to a gene: 11. CDR3 in amino acids: CASSPREDSGRRSYNEQFF. CDR3 sequence (DNA): TGTGCCAGCTCACCAAGGGAGGATAGCGGGAGGAGGTCCTACAATGAGCAGTTCTTC.

The rearrangement links TRBV30 to TRBJ2-7, with 7 bases that match TRBD1. The J segment lost 11 bases and the V segment lost 2 bases, leaving 9 bases of the junction unmatched. From germline, CDR1 is GTSNPN and CDR2 SVGIG (reference sequence). The length of the CDR3 is 12 residues. CDR3 nucleotide sequence: TGTGCCTGGAGTAGCGAGGGGGCGTCGGAGTACTTC. As protein: CAWSSEGASEYF.

This clone was counted once. The genes are TRBV5-6 and TRBJ2-3; 9 nucleotides align to TRBD1. The CDR3 extends over 16 amino acids. Germline V lookup: CDR1 SGHDT, CDR2 YYEEEE. V was pared by 2 bases and J by 4 bases, with 8 bases of the junction left unmatched. This chain's CDR3 is CASSFMTQGASDTQYF. In nucleotides, the CDR3 is TGTGCCAGCAGCTTTATGACACAGGGGGCATCAGATACGCAGTATTTT.

The chain carries TRBV7-6 and TRBJ1-5; 9 bases align to TRBD1. Trimming took 4 bases from V and 2 from J; bases not matched to a gene: 3. CDR1 is SGHVS, CDR2 FNYEAQ, per germline. This CDR3 spans 15 amino acids. For the CDR3, the DNA is TGTGCCAGCAGCTGGGGGACAGGGCGCAATCAGCCCCAGCATTTT. Translated, it gives CASSWGTGRNQPQHF.

The V and J genes are TRBV9 and TRBJ2-7, with TRBD1 matching over 10 bases. J gave up 5 bases and V 0 bases, and 2 bases lay outside the gene matches. The CDR3 is 14 residues long. The germline gives CDR1 SGDLS, CDR2 YYNGEE. This CDR3 is CASSVEGQGNEQYF. The CDR3 bases are TGTGCCAGCAGCGTAGAGGGACAGGGGAACGAGCAGTACTTC.

The chain combines TRBV19 with TRBJ2-7; TRBD1 aligns across 9 bases. J gave up 1 base and V 5 bases, and 3 bases lay outside the gene matches. In germline, CDR1 is LNHDA, CDR2 SQIVND (reference sequence). The length of the CDR3 is 14 residues. Here the CDR3 reads CASSQTGGSYEQYF. The CDR3, as DNA: TGTGCCAGTAGTCAGACAGGGGGATCCTACGAGCAGTACTTC.

The chain recombines TRBV7-9 with TRBJ2-3; TRBD2 matches at 7 bases. With 7 bases clipped from V and 3 bases from J, the junction kept 7 bases outside the gene matches. Germline values: CDR1 SEHNR, CDR2 FQNEAQ (reference sequence). This CDR3 has 14 residues. The CDR3 loop is CASTHSGGTDTQYF. DNA for the CDR3: TGTGCCAGCACCCATTCGGGGGGTACAGATACGCAGTATTTT.

CDR3 sequence reads: CASSLSPGSTDTQYF. DNA for the CDR3: TGTGCCAGCAGTTTATCCCCAGGTAGCACAGATACGCAGTATTTT. V gene TRBV27 combines with J gene TRBJ2-3; no firm D call. Per the germline V gene, CDR1 is MNHEY and CDR2 is SMNVEV (reference sequence). V lost 0 bases and J lost 0, with 7 bases in between. The CDR3 loop spans 15 amino acids.

The chain combines TRBV4-1 with TRBJ2-3; a weak D match, TRBD1 (6 bases). Germline V CDR1 and CDR2: MGHRA, YSYEKL. The CDR3 contains 14 residues. The V gene lost 7 bases and the J gene lost 2 bases, with 13 bases spanning the gap. The CDR3 region has the DNA TGCGCCAGCAACGATCAGGGGTACACAGATACGCAGTATTTT. Translated: CASNDQGYTDTQYF.

Only one count was recorded for this clone. The chain links TRBV7-3 to TRBJ2-7; no reliable D call. Per germline, CDR1 SGHTA and CDR2 FQGTGA. Trimming stripped 4 bases from V and 0 bases from J, with 4 bases between. The CDR3 runs to 12 residues. Here the CDR3 reads CASSSSSYEQYF. The CDR3 nucleotides are TGTGCCAGCAGCTCGAGCTCCTACGAGCAGTACTTC.

This sequence joins TRBV25-1 and TRBJ2-5; D gene uncertain. The CDR3 contains 14 residues. Per germline, CDR1 MGHDK and CDR2 SYGVNS. V was cut by 3 bases and J by 3 bases, with 11 bases left in between. The CDR3 sequence: CASSDPRPEETQYF. The CDR3 region has the DNA TGTGCCAGCAGTGACCCCAGGCCCGAAGAGACCCAGTACTTC.

V usage is TRBV28 and J usage is TRBJ1-4; 8 bases match TRBD1. V trimming: 2 bases; J trimming: 8 bases; junction bases outside the gene matches: 4. There are 14 residues in the CDR3. CDR1 MDHEN and CDR2 SYDVKM come from the germline V gene. In DNA form, the CDR3 reads TGTGCCAGCAGTTTAGGACAGGGAAACGAAAAACTGTTTTTT. It encodes CASSLGQGNEKLFF.

The chain recombines TRBV5-1 with TRBJ2-7, with 16 bases lining up with TRBD2. The CDR3 is 19 amino acids. Germline V gene sequence: CDR1 SGHRS, CDR2 YFSETQ. Unmatched junction bases numbered 11, after V lost 4 bases and J lost 1 base. The DNA for the CDR3 is TGCGCCAGCAGCCACGGGACTAGCGGGAGGGCCTCCTGGTCCTACGAGCAGTACTTC. Translating it yields CASSHGTSGRASWSYEQYF. The full variable domain, completed using reference TRBV5-1 and TRBJ2-7, is KAGVTQTPRYLIKTRGQQVTLSCSPISGHRSVSWYQQTPGQGLQFLFEYFSETQRNKGNFPGRFSGRQFSNSRSEMNVSTLELGDSALYLCASSHGTSGRASWSYEQYFGPGTRLTVT.

The chain recombines TRBV11-2 with TRBJ2-1, with TRBD2 matching over 7 bases. The length of the CDR3 is 15 residues. V shed 1 base, J shed 7 bases, and the junction held 7 bases outside the gene matches. The germline CDR1 and CDR2 sequences are SGHAT and FQNNGV. The DNA for the CDR3 is TGTGCCAGCAGCTTAGCTCTAGCGGAAGGGAATGAGCAGTTCTTC. It specifies CASSLALAEGNEQFF.

The V and J genes are TRBV7-8 and TRBJ2-5; 15 nucleotides line up with TRBD2. V lost 0 bases, J lost 1 base, and 9 bases stayed unmatched. CDR1 is SGHVS, CDR2 FQNEAQ, per germline. The CDR3 is made up of 20 amino acids. The CDR3 region has the DNA TGTGCCAGCAGCTTAGCGAGGTTGGGACTAGCGGGAGGCGCCCAAGAGACCCAGTACTTC. It specifies CASSLARLGLAGGAQETQYF.

The genes are TRBV27 and TRBJ2-5, with TRBD2 matching 11 bases. CDR1 and CDR2 from the germline V gene are MNHEY and SMNVEV (reference sequence). The CDR3 loop spans 15 amino acids. The V gene end was trimmed by 5 bases and the J gene end by 5 bases; junction bases not matched to a gene: 7. This CDR3 is CASSMLAGGVETQYF. CDR3 in DNA: TGTGCCAGCAGTATGTTAGCGGGAGGGGTTGAGACCCAGTACTTC.

V is TRBV11-3 and J is TRBJ2-7; possibly TRBD1 for D (5 bases). V was clipped by 7 bases and J by 5 bases, with 12 bases between them. Germline V gene lookup returns CDR1 SGHNT and CDR2 YENEEA. The CDR3 spans 12 residues. Here the CDR3 DNA reads TGTGCCAGCACCCAGGGAAGTAACGAGCAGTACTTC. Amino acids: CASTQGSNEQYF. Based on the CDR3 plus reference TRBV11-3 and TRBJ2-7, the full variable domain is EAGVVQSPRYKIIEKKQPVAFWCNPISGHNTLYWYLQNLGQGPELLIRYENEEAVDDSQLPKDRFSAERLKGVDSTLKIQPAELGDSAVYLCASTQGSNEQYFGPGTRLTVT.

V gene TRBV27 combines with J gene TRBJ1-5, with 8 positions matching TRBD1. CDR1 is MNHEY, CDR2 SMNVEV, per germline (reference sequence). This CDR3 contains 14 residues. With V trimmed by 8 bases and J by 6 bases, 9 bases remained unmatched. In DNA form, the CDR3 reads TGTGCCAGCGCAGACAGGGGCGGTATTCAGCCCCAGCATTTT. This sequence encodes CASADRGGIQPQHF.

This chain connects TRBV13 to TRBJ2-3, with TRBD2 identical over 9 bases. V lost 4 bases and J lost 5; bases outside the gene matches: 10. CDR3 length: 16 amino acids. CDR1 is PRHDT and CDR2 is FYEKMQ in the germline V gene (reference sequence). Written as DNA, the CDR3 is TGTGCCAGCAGCTCGCGCAATAGCGGGAGACAAGATACGCAGTATTTT. Translated, it gives CASSSRNSGRQDTQYF. Complete variable domain (other parts from reference TRBV13 and TRBJ2-3): AAGVIQSPRHLIKEKRETATLKCYPIPRHDTVYWYQQGPGQDPQFLISFYEKMQSDKGSIPDRFSAQQFSDYHSELNMSSLELGDSALYFCASSSRNSGRQDTQYFGPGTRLTVL.

V is TRBV7-9 and J is TRBJ1-2, with TRBD1 identical over 9 bases. V dropped 6 bases and J dropped 2; count of bases not matched to a gene: 4. This CDR3 has 14 amino acids. The germline V gene has CDR1 SEHNR and CDR2 FQNEAQ (reference sequence). CDR3 region: CASSPGQGNYGYTF. DNA of the CDR3: TGTGCCAGCAGTCCTGGACAGGGGAACTATGGCTACACCTTC.

The rearrangement uses TRBV23-1 and TRBJ1-2, with 7 nucleotides matching TRBD1. TRBV23-1 is an ORF for which the function is uncertain. With 1 base clipped from V and 4 bases from J, the junction kept 6 bases outside the gene matches. The CDR3 is 15 amino acids. The DNA for the CDR3 is TGCGCCAGCAGTCAATACAGGGGATTTTTCTATGGCTACACCTTC. It codes for CASSQYRGFFYGYTF.

The chain uses TRBV7-9 and TRBJ2-5, with 11 bases matching TRBD1. CDR1 and CDR2 (germline): SEHNR, FQNEAQ (reference sequence). V lost 2 bases to trimming and J lost 3 bases; unmatched junction nucleotides: 2. The CDR3 totals 15 residues. This CDR3 reads CASSLWTGGEETQYF. The CDR3 bases are TGTGCCAGCAGCTTATGGACAGGGGGCGAAGAGACCCAGTACTTC.

This clone was recorded once. This chain joins TRBV4-1 and TRBJ2-1; 7 bases are shared with TRBD2. This CDR3 region has 16 residues. In germline, CDR1 is MGHRA, CDR2 YSYEKL. V lost 1 base, J lost 2 bases, and 5 bases stayed unmatched. CDR3 loop: CASSQVGGGTYNEQFF. CDR3 nucleotides: TGCGCCAGCAGCCAAGTTGGGGGAGGGACCTACAATGAGCAGTTCTTC.

CDR3 protein: CASSVVASGILDTQYF. The CDR3, as DNA: TGTGCCAGCAGCGTAGTGGCTAGCGGTATACTAGATACGCAGTATTTT. This sequence joins TRBV9 and TRBJ2-3; 7 bases line up with TRBD2. After removal of 0 bases from V and 5 bases from J, the junction contained 9 bases not matched to a gene. CDR1 and CDR2 (germline): SGDLS, YYNGEE. The CDR3 loop spans 16 amino acids.

V and J are TRBV4-1 and TRBJ2-2; 11 positions match TRBD1. This CDR3 contains 15 residues. With 4 bases clipped from V and 5 bases from J, the junction kept 3 bases outside the gene matches. The germline V gene encodes CDR1 MGHRA and CDR2 YSYEKL. This CDR3 reads CASSRGTGGTGELFF. The CDR3 nucleotides are TGCGCCAGCAGCCGCGGGACAGGGGGGACCGGGGAGCTGTTTTTT.

The chain recombines TRBV5-1 with TRBJ2-7; D perhaps matches TRBD1 (5 bases). With 0 bases removed from V and 1 base from J, the gap between germline ends came to 11 bases. CDR1 is SGHRS, CDR2 YFSETQ, per germline. This CDR3 region has 15 residues. CDR3 sequence reads: CASSLGQGTSYEQYF. Here the CDR3 DNA reads TGCGCCAGCAGCTTGGGGCAGGGCACATCCTACGAGCAGTACTTC.

This rearrangement joins TRBV5-1 to TRBJ2-5, with a tentative D call TRBD1 (6 bases). V gave up 7 bases and J gave up 2 bases, with 21 bases separating them. The CDR3 runs to 16 residues. Per germline, CDR1 SGHRS and CDR2 YFSETQ. The CDR3 is CASRNLLTGVQETQYF. The DNA of the CDR3 is TGCGCCAGCCGGAATCTTTTGACAGGAGTACAAGAGACCCAGTACTTC.

The CDR3: CASSPKGYEYEQYF. The DNA of the CDR3 is TGTGCCAGCAGCCCCAAGGGGTATGAATACGAGCAGTACTTC. The chain has TRBV7-8 and TRBJ2-7, with a weak D call TRBD1 (5 bases). V was trimmed by 5 bases and J by 4 bases, leaving 15 bases between them. CDR3 size: 14 residues. Per germline, CDR1 SGHVS and CDR2 FQNEAQ. Based on the CDR3 plus reference TRBV7-8 and TRBJ2-7, the full variable domain is GAGVSQSPRYKVAKRGQDVALRCDPISGHVSLFWYQQALGQGPEFLTYFQNEAQLDKSGLPSDRFFAERPEGSVSTLKIQRTQQEDSAVYLCASSPKGYEYEQYFGPGTRLTVT.